This TCR beta chain was identified during a study of cytomegalovirus exposure and HLA in healthy donors (dated by TCRdb to about 2017). For the study in its entirety: In an earlier analysis of around 540 of the donors, about 270 Gb of sequence data and roughly 100 million unique TCR beta sequences from about 180 million T cells were reported. Roughly 300 gigabases of sequencing data and tens of millions of unique TCR sequences were included in an early release covering about 600 HLA-typed donors. The genetic ancestry cluster associated with self-reported Caucasian donors included over 65% of the 398 genotyped donors. The study aimed to test whether signatures of past pathogen exposure could be identified by cataloging public T cell receptors. Using immunosequencing, the study profiled T cell repertoires from 550 to 750 subjects and related those repertoires to cytomegalovirus serostatus. In addition to the first cohort of around 670 subjects, a separate validation cohort of 120 different subjects was used. To predict cytomegalovirus infection status, the study combined high-throughput TCR immunosequencing, statistical association of individual TCRs with disease status, and machine learning. To study patterns of TCR occurrence, a later analysis re-analyzed previously published TCR beta repertoires from hundreds of donors and added high-resolution HLA genotyping. The later analysis used no new phenotypic data to find candidate immune exposures, relying instead on TCR beta sequences and their occurrence across donors. To decide whether each TCR beta V gene segment behaved as functional or pseudogenic, an earlier analysis of some 600 of the donors relied on high-throughput TCR beta sequencing. Donor age, sex, ethnicity and CMV serostatus were collected together with the repertoire data. A later genetic analysis used genome-wide SNP genotypes for 398 of the 666 donors, treating that subset as a discovery cohort. Every repertoire in the discovery cohort had been generated on one and the same sequencing platform. HLA typing included class I and class II loci at four-digit resolution. The number of donors typed differed by locus, with 629-630 for A, B, C, DRB1 and DQB1, roughly 520 for DQA1, some 570 for DPA1, and around 450 for DPB1. Because of strong linkage in the cohort, five DR-DQ haplotypes were treated as single units for association and clustering. On average, around 240,000 unique TCR beta nucleotide sequences were sequenced per donor among several hundred genotyped donors of the cohort, with around 19% of those sequences being non-productive. Overall study outcomes, separate from this receptor: Correlated functional status among segregating V segments might be attributable to linkage disequilibrium, but an unknown experimental factor could not be ruled out. In an earlier analysis of approximately 590 of the donors, most TCR beta V segments appeared in productive rearrangements about 90% or about 30% of the time, broadly matching IMGT annotations. The study gave a list of 150 to 200 TCR beta chains associated with cytomegalovirus. Across donors, most TCR sequences were observed very rarely, whereas some public TCRs were present in many individuals. In this cohort, only TCR beta chains were sequenced, and detectable features were limited by the absence of alpha or paired-chain data. A further reported finding was that TCR beta sequences accurately predicted the HLA-A and HLA-B alleles for most subjects in the first cohort. A group of highly shared sequence variants was considered likely to be a technical artifact of the sequencing pipeline. The classifier was reported to diagnose cytomegalovirus status with high specificity and sensitivity in both the original and validation cohorts. Immune exposure information for the cohort was limited to CMV serostatus. At a false discovery rate of 0.05, a later analysis linked fewer than 20,000 TCR beta sequences to specific HLA alleles. Roughly uniform sequencing depth across donors was assumed in presence/absence analyses, although this assumption may not hold. Because HLA typing was unavailable for some donors at each locus, only the typed subset was used in association tests. Compared with equally common non-associated chains, HLA-associated TCR beta chains in a later analysis were more clonally expanded and had lower generation probabilities. Most CMV-associated TCR beta chains appeared to be HLA-restricted in a later analysis, and the HLA associations seemed to be driven largely by CMV exposure. Roughly 17 rarely observed V segments, including chromosome 9 orphons, were excluded from the earlier analysis of 550 to 700 of the donors because counts were too low. It was suggested by the authors that the approach could potentially be generalized to other disease states and immunological phenotypes. Several of the top co-occurrence clusters appeared to be linked to parvovirus B19, influenza, CMV and Epstein-Barr virus, according to a later analysis. A later genetic analysis reported fewer N-insertions in productive TCRs among donors in an Asian-associated ancestry cluster than the roughly 700-donor mean. Some IMGT-functional V segments, including TRBV6-2 and TRBV6-3, could not be told apart with the 87-base-pair reads, so those segments were excluded. A few of the identified cytomegalovirus-associated TCR beta chains were confirmed in vitro to be specific for cytomegalovirus antigens. In a later analysis, the rate of TCR association differed among HLA loci, with DRB1 alleles having the most associated TCRs and HLA-C alleles having the fewest. V-gene and J-gene trimming of TCR beta chains was associated with a missense DCLRE1C variant in a later genetic analysis, and the association was replicated in an independent cohort. Strong co-occurrence of HLA alleles, especially DR and DQ, made assigning TCR associations to individual alleles difficult.

Counted from cysteine to phenylalanine, this CDR3 has 14 amino acids. Only the CDR3 part of the read is kept: 42 bases, read in frame from the first base. Relative to germline, V is 5 bases shorter and J is 3 bases shorter, with 14 bases between their ends. CDR1 WNHNN and CDR2 SYGVQD were looked up in the germline V gene (reference sequence). To prepare the library, the immunoSEQ multiplex PCR assay was applied. The multiplex PCR relied on a mix of 60 forward primers for TCR Vbeta segments and 13 reverse primers for TCR Jbeta segments. The CDR3 region of rearranged TCR beta genes was amplified from genomic DNA with a multiplex PCR assay. Amplified TCR beta libraries were sequenced as 87-base-pair reads on the Illumina HiSeq System. As for the original processing: Across the 500 to 700 repertoires, a later analysis counted 60 million to 90 million unique TCR beta chains, roughly 11 million of which were shared by at least two donors. Raw reads were error-corrected and collapsed into unique sequences by a nearest-neighbor algorithm in which closely related sequences were merged to remove PCR and sequencing errors. CDR3 sequences were aligned to IMGT reference sequences to assign V, D and J gene segments. For a sequence to be retained, a match of at least six nucleotides to both a V gene segment and a J gene segment was required. A rearrangement counted as productive if the CDR3 had no stop codons and remained in frame with V and J, and every other rearrangement counted as non-productive. Following IMGT convention, CDR3 was defined as the stretch from the second conserved V-encoded cysteine to the conserved J-encoded phenylalanine. In an earlier analysis of more than 550 of the donors, sequences lacking an unambiguous match to a single V gene segment were excluded. An earlier analysis of 587 of the donors classified V segments as functional when productive rearrangements were above 56.7% and as segregating when the standard deviation between donors was above 5%. A statistical classification framework was developed to diagnose cytomegalovirus status using the catalog of TCR beta chain sequences. V and J gene assignment, in a later analysis, came from comparing TCR nucleotide sequences with IMGT/GENE-DB human TR gene sequences. The TCRdist pipeline was used in a later analysis to assign CDR3 sequences and most-parsimonious VDJ recombination scenarios. In a later analysis, each TCR beta chain was defined by its CDR3 amino acid sequence together with its V-gene family, and reads without a unique V-gene family were excluded. A later analysis removed 500 to 650 highly shared, low-generation-probability nucleotide sequences to deal with suspected cross-contamination and a sequencing artifact. A later analysis calculated a clonal expansion index for each public chain from normalized within-repertoire ranks of inferred template counts. In a later analysis, generation probabilities were computed with a VDJ recombination model fitted to out-of-frame rearrangements, and the resulting probabilities were checked against IGoR. A later analysis scored TCR-TCR, TCR-HLA and TCR-CMV co-occurrence with hypergeometric tests, applying a repertoire-size bias correction to TCR pairs. A later analysis estimated false discovery rates by permuting HLA or CMV assignments 20 times. In a later analysis, co-occurring TCRs were grouped using DBSCAN, and TCRdist sequence similarity was added for clustering within HLA-allele-positive subsets. For co-occurrence clustering, repertoires with fewer than 30,000 or more than 120,000 public chains were excluded, along with a handful of repertoires with anomalous nucleotide sharing. TCRdb provides this immuneACCESS table in a form limited to in-frame rearrangements. Some clones are lacking; in checked studies, under half of them reflect an unresolved V gene, and why the rest are absent is not known. V, J and clone size reflect that table, while D and trimming were determined from the DNA. The sample includes under 130,000 clones, with around 62% observed a single time. Of the sample, approximately 3.9% falls within the top ten clones.

Note on this clone: The clone's antigen remains unknown. Base qualities are not provided; no much larger clone lies one nucleotide away.

The cohort comprised fewer than 700 healthy bone marrow donors. At the time of sampling, every cohort member was nominally healthy, though immune exposures that went unrecorded were likely present. The donor was CMV seropositive and was included in the group of almost 300 seropositive cohort members. Each donor provided a peripheral blood sample, and peripheral blood mononuclear cells were used for TCR beta sequencing. Genomic DNA was extracted from the blood cell samples with the Qiagen DNeasy Blood Extraction Kit. The sequence links TRBV10-1 to TRBJ2-7, with a weak D call of TRBD1 (5 bases match). Input material: PBMCs. The clonotype was recovered from a man between 25 and 39 years old in good health and CMV-seropositive. The CDR3 is CASSQGNRRYEQYF. The nucleotide sequence reads TGCGCCAGCAGTCAAGGAAACAGGCGCTACGAGCAGTACTTC.